This TCR beta chain was profiled in a study of blood T cell repertoires in COVID-19. Per germline, CDR1 SGHNT and CDR2 YYREEE (reference sequence). V gave up 0 bases and J gave up 1 base; unmatched junction bases: 6. This CDR3 has 16 residues. Per the original methods: Using reference gene primer amplification, nucleated cell counts were estimated. The protocol was immunoSEQ multiplex PCR, while the TCRdb copy is restricted to in-frame clones and leaves out a portion. V and J calls and clone size are given by that table; D and trimming were obtained from the DNA. The table includes about 58,000 clones, 75% to 90% detected once.

This rearrangement joins TRBV5-4 to TRBJ2-5, with TRBD1 matching over 7 bases. This clonotype originated in a man aged 55 to 70 with acute or convalescent COVID-19. Sequenced material: peripheral blood. This CDR3 is CASSLEVAGGQETQYF. In DNA form, the CDR3 reads TGTGCCAGCAGCTTGGAAGTGGCAGGGGGCCAAGAGACCCAGTACTTC.